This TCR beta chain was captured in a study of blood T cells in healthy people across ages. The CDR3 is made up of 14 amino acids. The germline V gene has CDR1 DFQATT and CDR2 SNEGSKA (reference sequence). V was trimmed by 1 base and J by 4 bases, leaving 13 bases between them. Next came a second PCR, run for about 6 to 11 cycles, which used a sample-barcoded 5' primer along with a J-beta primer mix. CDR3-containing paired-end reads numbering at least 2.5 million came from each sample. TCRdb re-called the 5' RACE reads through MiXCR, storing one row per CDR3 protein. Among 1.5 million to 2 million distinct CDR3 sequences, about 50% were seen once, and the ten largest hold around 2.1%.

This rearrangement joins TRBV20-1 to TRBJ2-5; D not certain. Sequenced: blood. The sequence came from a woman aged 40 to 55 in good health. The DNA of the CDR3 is TGCAGTGCTAGAGGTCCAAGGTCAGGAGAGACCCAGTACTTC. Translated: CSARGPRSGETQYF.